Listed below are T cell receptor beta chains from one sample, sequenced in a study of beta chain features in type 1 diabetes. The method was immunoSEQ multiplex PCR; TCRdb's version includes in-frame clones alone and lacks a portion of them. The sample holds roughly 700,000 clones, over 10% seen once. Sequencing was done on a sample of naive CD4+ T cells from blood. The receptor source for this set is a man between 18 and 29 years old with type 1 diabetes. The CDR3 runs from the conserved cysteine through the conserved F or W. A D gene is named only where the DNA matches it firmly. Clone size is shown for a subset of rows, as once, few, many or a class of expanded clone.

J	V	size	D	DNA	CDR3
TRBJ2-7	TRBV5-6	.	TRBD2	TGTGCCAGCAGCTGGGGGACTAGCGGCTCCTACGAGCAGTACTTC	CASSWGTSGSYEQYF
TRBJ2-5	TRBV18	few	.	TGTGCCAGCTCACCTATGGAGGAACAAGAGACCCAGTACTTC	CASSPMEEQETQYF
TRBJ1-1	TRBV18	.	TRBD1	TGTGCCAGCTCACTGGACAGGGGGGGCCTCATGAACACTGAAGCTTTCTTT	CASSLDRGGLMNTEAFF
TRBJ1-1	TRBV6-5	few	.	TGTGCCAGCAGTTACTCGGAAGCGAACACTGAAGCTTTCTTT	CASSYSEANTEAFF
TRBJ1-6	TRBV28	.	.	TGTGCCAGCGGGCGACGAAATAATTCACCCCTCCACTTT	CASGRRNNSPLHF
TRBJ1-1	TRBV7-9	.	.	TGTGCCAGCAGCTTACAGGGAAGAGAAGCTTTCTTT	CASSLQGREAFF
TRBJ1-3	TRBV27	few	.	TGTGCCAGCAGTTTAGGGCGTGGGGACACCATATATTTT	CASSLGRGDTIYF
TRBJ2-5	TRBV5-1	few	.	TGCGCCAGCTTCCGACAGGCCGAAGAGACCCAGTACTTC	CASFRQAEETQYF
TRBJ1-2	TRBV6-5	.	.	TGTGCCAGCAGTGCACACCAACGGAACTATGGCTACACCTTC	CASSAHQRNYGYTF
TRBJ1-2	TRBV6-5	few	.	TGTGCCACACGATACGGACGCCTGCGTTATAATGGCTACACCTTC	CATRYGRLRYNGYTF
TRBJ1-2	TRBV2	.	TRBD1	TGTGCCAGCAGTGTGGACAGGGAAGGCTACACCTTC	CASSVDREGYTF
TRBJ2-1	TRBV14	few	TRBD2	TGTGCCAGCAGCCAGGGGACTAGCGGTCCCTACAATGAGCAGTTCTTC	CASSQGTSGPYNEQFF
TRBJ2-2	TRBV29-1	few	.	TGCAGCGTTGATTATGCAGGGGACTACACCGGGGAGCTGTTTTTT	CSVDYAGDYTGELFF
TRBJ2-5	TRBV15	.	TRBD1	TGTGCCACCAGCAACCGACAGGGGGAAGAGACCCAGTACTTC	CATSNRQGEETQYF
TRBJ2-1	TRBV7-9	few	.	TGTGCCAGCATTGAGAACCGGATAGGTTCCTACAATGAGCAGTTCTTC	CASIENRIGSYNEQFF
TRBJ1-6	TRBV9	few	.	TGTGCCAGCAGCCTTGAGGCCCTTGGTGATTCACCCCTCCACTTT	CASSLEALGDSPLHF
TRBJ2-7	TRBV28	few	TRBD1	TGTGCCAGCACCACCACAGGGGAGTACGAGCAGTACTTC	CASTTTGEYEQYF
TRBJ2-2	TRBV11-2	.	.	TGTGCCAGCAGCTCCAGCTCCGGGGAGCTGTTTTTT	CASSSSSGELFF
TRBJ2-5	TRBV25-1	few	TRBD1	TGTGCCAGCAGTGGACAGGGGTGGTCCGAGACCCAGTACTTC	CASSGQGWSETQYF
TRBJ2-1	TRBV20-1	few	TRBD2	TGCAGTGCTAGAACTCCGGGGGGGGAGTTCTTC	CSARTPGGEFF
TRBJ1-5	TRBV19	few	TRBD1	TGTGCCAGCGGACAGGAGCCTCAGCCCCAGCATTTT	CASGQEPQPQHF
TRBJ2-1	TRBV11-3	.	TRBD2	TGTGCCAGCAGTGCGGGGGGGCATTACAATGAGCAGTTCTTC	CASSAGGHYNEQFF
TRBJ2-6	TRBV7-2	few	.	TGTGCCAGCAGCTCCCGACATTACTCTGGGGCCAACGTCCTGACTTTC	CASSSRHYSGANVLTF
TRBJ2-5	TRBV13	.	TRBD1	TGTGCCAGCAGCTTAGATGGACAGGGGGCAGAGACCCAGTACTTC	CASSLDGQGAETQYF
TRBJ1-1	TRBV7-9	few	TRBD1	TGTGCCAGCAGCAGGGCCGGGACAGCCTTTGAAGCTTTCTTT	CASSRAGTAFEAFF
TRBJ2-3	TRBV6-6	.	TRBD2	TGTGCCAGCAGTTACAGCGGGGGGCCCACAGATACGCAGTATTTT	CASSYSGGPTDTQYF
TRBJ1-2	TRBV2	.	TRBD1	TGTGCCAGCAGTGAAGGGACAGGGAACTATGGCTACACCTTC	CASSEGTGNYGYTF
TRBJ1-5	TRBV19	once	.	TGTGCCAGTAGTATAACAGCGCACAATCAGCCCCAGCATTTT	CASSITAHNQPQHF
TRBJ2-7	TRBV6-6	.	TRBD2	TGTGCCAGCAGCCAGGTTATGGGCGGGGGGTACTTC	CASSQVMGGGYF
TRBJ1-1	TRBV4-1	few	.	TGCGCCAGCAGCCATCCAGGGATGAACACTGAAGCTTTCTTT	CASSHPGMNTEAFF
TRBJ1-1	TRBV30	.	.	TGTGCCTGGAGTACGCTATTAGGGGGGACTGAAGCTTTCTTT	CAWSTLLGGTEAFF
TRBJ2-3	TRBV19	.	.	TGTGCCAGTAATGGGGGCATGGATACGCAGTATTTT	CASNGGMDTQYF
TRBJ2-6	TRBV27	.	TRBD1	TGTGCCAGCGGGACAGGCGATTCCTCTGGGGCCAACGTCCTGACTTTC	CASGTGDSSGANVLTF
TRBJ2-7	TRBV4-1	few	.	TGCGCCAGCAGCTACGAAAGCTTCTCGAGCTCCTACGAGCAGTACTTC	CASSYESFSSSYEQYF
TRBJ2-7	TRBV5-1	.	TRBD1	TGCGCCAGCAGCTCCTTGGGACAGTCTTTTGACGAGCAGTACTTC	CASSSLGQSFDEQYF
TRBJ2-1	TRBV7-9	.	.	TGTGCCAGCAGCTTAGCGCGGCGGGGCGAGTACAATGAGCAGTTCTTC	CASSLARRGEYNEQFF
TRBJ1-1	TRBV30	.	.	TGTGCCTGGAGTAAAGGATCCACTGAAGCTTTCTTT	CAWSKGSTEAFF
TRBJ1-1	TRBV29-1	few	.	TGCAGCACACGTGGGGCGGGATGGGTCACTGAAGCTTTCTTT	CSTRGAGWVTEAFF
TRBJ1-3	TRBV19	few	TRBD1	TGTGCCAGTAGAACCGGGACAGCCTCTGGAAACACCATATATTTT	CASRTGTASGNTIYF
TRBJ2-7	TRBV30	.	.	TGTGCCTGGAGAAGGGAGGACAGGAGGGGCGAGCAGTACTTC	CAWRREDRRGEQYF
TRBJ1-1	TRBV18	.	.	TGTGCCAGCTCACCCACTCGTGGACAAGGCACTGAAGCTTTCTTT	CASSPTRGQGTEAFF
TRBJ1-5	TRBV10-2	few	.	TGCGCCAGCAGTGAGTGGGTTGGGGCCCAGCATTTT	CASSEWVGAQHF